These 15 T cell receptor beta chains originate from one sample sequenced in a study of vaccination and CD4 T cells after COVID-19. Their specific antigens are unknown. The Oncomine TCR Beta short-read assay was applied to DNA of cultured CD4+ T cells. From the PCR reads, TCRdb called clonotypes with MiXCR, one entry per CDR3 protein. The table lists about 20,000 distinct CDR3 sequences, 60% of them singletons. Sample treatment: roughly 10-day PBMC culture with coronavirus spike peptide pools or control peptides (ViraFEST assay). Source: CD4+ T cells from blood, cultured in vitro, taken after SARS-CoV-2 vaccination. These receptors all stem from a human donor who had recovered from COVID-19.

The rearrangement links TRBV2 to TRBJ2-2, with a possible D match to TRBD2 (5 bases). With 6 bases removed from V and 1 base from J, the gap between germline ends came to 12 bases. CDR1 and CDR2 from the germline V gene are SNHLY and FYNNEI. This CDR3 is 15 amino acids long. As DNA, the CDR3 is TGTGCCAGCAGGGGAGACGGAGGGAACACCGGGGAGCTGTTTTTT. The encoded protein is CASRGDGGNTGELFF.

This chain links TRBV5-1 with TRBJ2-3; TRBD2 matches 10 bases. Germline loops: CDR1 SGHRS, CDR2 YFSETQ. The CDR3 has 19 amino acids. V shed 0 bases and J 3 bases; nucleotides not matched to a gene: 13. CDR3 sequence (DNA): TGCGCCAGCAGCTTGGCCCTGACTAGCGGGCCCCCAGGGACAGATACGCAGTATTTT. Encoded protein: CASSLALTSGPPGTDTQYF.

The rearrangement joins TRBV7-9 to TRBJ2-3, with D perhaps given as TRBD1 or TRBD2 (6 bases each). The CDR3 loop spans 15 amino acids. CDR1 and CDR2 from the germline V gene are SEHNR and FQNEAQ (reference sequence). The V end was cut by 7 bases, the J end by 0 bases, with 14 bases between. This CDR3 reads CASTPRGASTDTQYF. The CDR3 coding sequence is TGTGCCAGCACCCCAAGGGGGGCGAGCACAGATACGCAGTATTTT.

The chain carries TRBV20-1 and TRBJ1-6, with TRBD1 matching 7 bases. After removal of 4 bases from V and 12 bases from J, the junction contained 12 bases not matched to a gene. The germline CDR1 and CDR2 sequences are DFQATT and SNEGSKA (reference sequence). The CDR3 is 14 amino acids. The CDR3 nucleotides read TGCAGTGCTAACGGTCTGGGACAGCCTATACCCCTCCACTTT. Residues: CSANGLGQPIPLHF.

The chain joins TRBV6-1 to TRBJ1-6; 8 nucleotides align to TRBD1. Germline-derived CDR1 and CDR2 are MNHNS and SASEGT. J gave up 7 bases and V 6 bases, and 5 bases lay outside the gene matches. This CDR3 is built from 14 residues. The DNA of the CDR3 is TGTGCCAGCAGGTCGGACAGGGCCAATTCACCCCTCCACTTT. Translated: CASRSDRANSPLHF.

The chain joins TRBV27 to TRBJ1-2; TRBD1 is a possible D gene (5 bases). Trimming took off 5 bases at V and 4 bases at J, with 11 bases between the two ends. Germline CDR1 and CDR2: MNHEY and SMNVEV (reference sequence). This CDR3 spans 13 amino acids. The CDR3 is CASSIYGAYGYTF. The CDR3, as DNA: TGTGCCAGCAGTATCTATGGGGCCTATGGCTACACCTTC.

The V call is TRBV2, the J call TRBJ2-4, with TRBD1 as a possible D gene (6 bases). Trimming cost V 2 bases and J 9 bases, with 14 bases left between them. This CDR3 is 14 amino acids long. Germline CDR1 reads SNHLY; CDR2 reads FYNNEI. The CDR3, as DNA: TGTGCCAGCAGTGAACCAGGGGAGATAGGCATTCAGTACTTC. Translation gives CASSEPGEIGIQYF.

The genes are TRBV12-3 or TRBV12-4 and TRBJ2-2; 8 nucleotides align to TRBD1. The CDR3 totals 15 residues. With 7 bases clipped from V and 6 bases from J, the junction kept 10 bases outside the gene matches. CDR3 region: CASTHRTGTAGELFF. The CDR3 bases are TGTGCCAGCACCCACCGGACAGGGACGGCCGGGGAGCTGTTTTTT.

The rearrangement links TRBV5-4 to TRBJ1-1, with 11 bases aligning to TRBD1. Germline lookup yields CDR1 SGHNT and CDR2 YYREEE (reference sequence). V shed 0 bases and J 1 base; nucleotides not matched to a gene: 2. The CDR3 covers 16 residues. Here the CDR3 reads CASSLGDRGWNTEAFF. In nucleotides, the CDR3 is TGTGCCAGCAGCTTGGGGGACAGGGGGTGGAACACTGAAGCTTTCTTT.

The gene calls are TRBV5-4 and TRBJ2-5, with 8 bases identical to TRBD1. The CDR3 spans 15 residues. Per germline, CDR1 SGHNT and CDR2 YYREEE (reference sequence). Trimming took 4 bases from V and 0 from J; bases not matched to a gene: 5. The CDR3 reads CASSPNRGYQETQYF. The CDR3 DNA sequence: TGTGCCAGCAGCCCTAACAGGGGGTACCAAGAGACCCAGTACTTC.

The chain couples TRBV12-3 or TRBV12-4 to TRBJ2-3, with D possibly matching TRBD1 (6 bases). V was clipped by 5 bases and J by 1 base, with 16 bases between them. CDR3 length: 16 amino acids. This chain's CDR3 is CASSIYQGPGTDTQYF. CDR3 DNA: TGTGCCAGCAGTATTTATCAGGGGCCGGGCACAGATACGCAGTATTTT.

Only a few counts were recorded for this clonotype. This chain uses TRBV12-3 or TRBV12-4 with TRBJ1-1; 7 bases fit TRBD1. The ends lost 5 bases at V and 8 bases at J; junction bases unmatched: 8. The length of the CDR3 is 13 residues. The CDR3, as DNA: TGTGCCAGCAGTGTAACAGGGGCTCGCGAAGCTTTCTTT. It codes for CASSVTGAREAFF.

The CDR3 bases are TGTGCCAGTAGTCGGGATGGTCAGCCCCAGCATTTT. Translation gives CASSRDGQPQHF. The rearrangement joins TRBV19 to TRBJ1-5; D gene ambiguous. The CDR3 runs to 12 residues. The ends were cut back, 5 bases at V and 6 bases at J, with 8 bases in the middle. Per germline, CDR1 LNHDA and CDR2 SQIVND (reference sequence).

The rearrangement links TRBV28 to TRBJ1-2; D call uncertain. CDR3 length: 12 residues. Germline V gene data show CDR1 as MDHEN and CDR2 as SYDVKM. The ends were cut back, 5 bases at V and 8 bases at J, with 12 bases in the middle. For the CDR3, the DNA is TGTGCCAGCAGTCCCTCCGACGGGGGCTACACCTTC. Its translation is CASSPSDGGYTF.

This clonotype was picked up a small number of times. The J gene is TRBJ1-6, the V gene TRBV20-1; 9 nucleotides agree with TRBD1. Trimming cost V 5 bases and J 10 bases; bases outside gene matches: 12. Germline CDR1 reads DFQATT; CDR2 reads SNEGSKA (reference sequence). CDR3 length equals 15 residues. The CDR3 region has the DNA TGCAGTGCTCCCCAAGGGGGACAGGGATCCTCACCCCTCCACTTT. Its translation is CSAPQGGQGSSPLHF.